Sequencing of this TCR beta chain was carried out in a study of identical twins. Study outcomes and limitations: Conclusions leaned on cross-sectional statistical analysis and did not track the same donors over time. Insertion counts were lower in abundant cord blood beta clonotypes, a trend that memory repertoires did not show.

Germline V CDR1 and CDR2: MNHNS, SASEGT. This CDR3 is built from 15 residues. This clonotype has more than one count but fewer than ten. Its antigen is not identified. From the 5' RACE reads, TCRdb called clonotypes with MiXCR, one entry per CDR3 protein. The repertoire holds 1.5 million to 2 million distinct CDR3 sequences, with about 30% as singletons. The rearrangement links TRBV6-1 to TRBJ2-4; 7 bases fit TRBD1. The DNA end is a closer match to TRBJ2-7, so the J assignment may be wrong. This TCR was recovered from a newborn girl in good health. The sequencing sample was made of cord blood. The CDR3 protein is CASSELGTDFYEQYF. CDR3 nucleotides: TGTGCCAGCAGTGAATTGGGGACAGACTTCTACGAGCAGTACTTC.